Detailed here is one TCR beta chain. Its antigen is still unknown. No base-level quality is on record; no much larger clone is a single base apart. The CDR3 contains 15 residues, cysteine and phenylalanine counted. Only the CDR3 part of the read is kept: 45 bases, read in frame from the first base. The germline V gene sets CDR1 to SGDLS and CDR2 to YYNGEE. V loses 0 bases, J loses 3 bases, and the germline ends lie 10 bases apart. TCRbeta CDR3 regions were amplified from genomic DNA by means of the immunoSEQ Assay, a bias-controlled multiplex PCR. The study's own analysis went as follows. The number of nucleated cells in each sample was estimated from the amplification of reference gene primers within the assay. To quantify the absolute abundance of each unique TCRbeta CDR3 rearrangement, sequence reads were collapsed and filtered. Productive Simpson clonality was computed per sample as the square root of Simpson's diversity index over productive rearrangements. TCRdb took this table from immuneACCESS and kept in-frame rearrangements with V and J called. Such tables lack part of the clones; where checked against another copy, unresolved V genes explain under half of the gap, and the rest is unexplained. V, J and clone size were drawn from that table, and D and trimming were deduced from the DNA. The sample records 290,000 or so clones, roughly 85% of which are singletons. The ten largest clones represent roughly 4.7% of the sample.

In the prospective study, participants were roughly 18 to 100 years old, resided in around 25 geographic areas of the United States, and were enrolled through a virtual design. To assign participants to cohorts, the prospective study relied on clinical history that participants themselves reported in a screening survey and a study questionnaire. Exposed participants had been in contact, within 2 weeks of entering the study, with a person who had a PCR-confirmed or clinician-diagnosed case of COVID-19. In the prospective study, mobile phlebotomists collected whole blood, serum and a nasopharyngeal or oropharyngeal swab from each participant. Participants in the prospective study had the option to provide additional blood draws and questionnaires over a roughly two-month period. Prospective study blood samples were shipped either frozen or at room temperature before DNA extraction. The record originates from a study of blood T cell repertoires in COVID-19 (dated by TCRdb to 2020 to 2021). Background on the whole study: Samples from collaborators originated in the United States, Italy and Spain and spanned both the acute and convalescent phases of COVID-19. Where available, HLA class I and class II types were obtained from metadata supplied by the sample provider rather than from assay-based typing. The repertoires were released in a freely available public database intended as a resource for research on the immune response to SARS-CoV-2. Samples came from the ongoing ImmuneRACE study (first 160 participants) plus 1,254 subjects from 6 global collaborators. The dataset comprised deeply sampled blood TCRbeta repertoires from subjects exposed to, actively infected with, or recovered from COVID-19. The material from the prospective study consisted of cDNA or gDNA derived from T cells, B-cell-depleted T cells, or PBMCs. The sample metadata nearly always contained a de-identified subject ID, COVID-19 status, age in years and sex.

Broad study findings and their caveats: The amount of clinical and demographic metadata varied by source and participant and was provided uncurated.

Specimen: PBMCs or T cells enriched from blood (not recorded which). The sequence links TRBV9 to TRBJ1-3, with TRBD1 as a weak D call on 5 bases. The sequence was obtained from a man in his forties who had been exposed to COVID-19. The DNA is as follows: TGTGCCAGCAGCGTAGTGGGGGGTGGTGGAAACACCATATATTTT. The translation is CASSVVGGGGNTIYF.